This record looks at one T cell receptor (beta chain) sequence and its context. Germline V gives CDR1 SEHNR, CDR2 FQNEAQ (reference sequence). This CDR3 spans 14 amino acids. 13 Jbeta primers and 60 Vbeta primers were used for the PCR. Generated by immunoSEQ multiplex PCR, the TCRdb table keeps only in-frame clones and is missing some. The sample has some 190,000 clones; about 80% are singletons. This entry belongs to a study of cytomegalovirus exposure and HLA in healthy donors. About the study: HLA-typed donors contributed about 85 million unique TCRs, which were held in an early data release.

The chain couples TRBV7-9 to TRBJ2-5; the match to TRBD1 covers 8 bases. The J call may not be correct, given that the DNA end is closer to TRBJ2-7. The clonotype originates from a man between 40 and 49 years old in good health and CMV-seropositive. The sample comprised PBMCs. DNA for the CDR3: TGTGCCAGCAGCCTGACAGGGGCCCCCTACGAGCAGTACTTC. This encodes CASSLTGAPYEQYF.